This entry lists 25 T cell receptor beta chains sequenced from one sample in a study of response to subunit inactivated influenza vaccine. TCRdb itself ran the RT-PCR reads through MiXCR, one entry per CDR3 protein. The top ten clones hold roughly 10% of a sample with under 750,000 distinct CDR3 sequences, around 11% of them seen once. This specimen consisted of PBMCs from blood, obtained on the day of vaccination. The source of these receptors is a man aged 50 or older who received an inactivated influenza vaccine.

Many counts were recorded for this clonotype. The J gene is TRBJ2-7, the V gene TRBV20-1; no clear D. Germline assignment: CDR1 DFQATT and CDR2 SNEGSKA (reference sequence). The CDR3 sequence is 13 residues long. V was trimmed by 5 bases and J by 4 bases, leaving 15 bases between them. The CDR3 nucleotides are TGCAGTGCTGTCCCCCCATATCCTTACGAGCAGTACTTC. This codes for CSAVPPYPYEQYF.

The table lists this clonotype with a few counts. Here the CDR3 DNA reads TGCGCCAGCAGCGCAAGACAGGGCCAATCTGGGGAGCAGTACTTC. It is translated as CASSARQGQSGEQYF. This chain links TRBV5-1 with TRBJ2-7; 7 bases fit TRBD1. V was pared by 4 bases and J by 7 bases, with 14 bases of the junction left unmatched. Per germline, CDR1 SGHRS and CDR2 YFSETQ. The CDR3 sequence is 15 residues long.

The chain carries TRBV7-4 and TRBJ2-1; tentatively, D is TRBD2 (6 bases). CDR1 SGHVT and CDR2 SQSDAQ come from the germline V gene. The germline V and J ends were trimmed by 8 bases and 8 bases, with 22 bases remaining between them. The CDR3 has 15 residues. The CDR3 is CASPRNRRVTDEQFF. For the CDR3, the DNA is TGTGCCAGCCCTCGAAACAGGAGGGTAACAGATGAGCAGTTCTTC.

The rearrangement links TRBV9 to TRBJ2-7; 9 nucleotides match TRBD2. The junction had 8 bases not matched to a gene; V was cut back by 1 base and J by 6 bases. The CDR3 totals 15 residues. The germline V gene has CDR1 SGDLS and CDR2 YYNGEE. This CDR3 is CASSVLSGGFGEQYF. In nucleotides, the CDR3 is TGTGCCAGCAGCGTACTCAGCGGGGGGTTTGGCGAGCAGTACTTC.

This clonotype was seen more than once but under ten times. V is TRBV18 and J is TRBJ2-1; 14 nucleotides agree with TRBD2. The CDR3 loop spans 15 amino acids. V lost 4 bases, J lost 10 bases, and 6 bases stayed unmatched. Germline CDR1 reads KGHSH; CDR2 reads LQKENI. CDR3 bases: TGTGCCAGCTCACAGGGACTAGCGGGAGTAGGCGAGCAGTTCTTC. Translation gives CASSQGLAGVGEQFF.

This clonotype was seen repeatedly, ten times or more. The rearrangement links TRBV11-2 to TRBJ2-7; 8 bases line up with TRBD2. The CDR3 totals 16 residues. V was pared by 3 bases and J by 2 bases, with 9 bases of the junction left unmatched. Germline lookup yields CDR1 SGHAT and CDR2 FQNNGV. CDR3 in amino acids: CASSFTSGGLPYEQYF. Here the CDR3 DNA reads TGTGCCAGCAGCTTTACGAGCGGGGGCCTTCCCTACGAGCAGTACTTC.

This chain links TRBV10-3 with TRBJ2-1; tentative D call: TRBD2 (6 bases). CDR3 length equals 12 residues. With 6 bases removed from V and 6 bases from J, the gap between germline ends came to 9 bases. CDR1 is ENHRY, CDR2 SYGVKD, per germline. The CDR3 DNA reads as TGTGCCATCAGCCTCGGGAGCAATGAGCAGTTCTTC. Translating it yields CAISLGSNEQFF.

The genes are TRBV7-2 and TRBJ2-3, with 9 bases aligning to TRBD2. Losses at the gene ends were 1 base for V and 0 bases for J; bases not matched to a gene: 14. This CDR3 is built from 20 residues. Looked up from germline, CDR1 is SGHTA and CDR2 is FQGNSA. Here the CDR3 DNA reads TGTGCCAGCAGCTTAGGCCGCTATGGCGGGGGGGCTCTGAGCACAGATACGCAGTATTTT. Translating it yields CASSLGRYGGGALSTDTQYF.

This clonotype showed up many times. CDR3 nucleotides: TGTGCCTGGGACTCCGGCGTTACGCAGTATTTT. Its protein is CAWDSGVTQYF. The rearrangement uses TRBV30 and TRBJ2-3; unclear D gene. The CDR3 loop spans 11 amino acids. The germline V gene encodes CDR1 GTSNPN and CDR2 SVGIG (reference sequence). V lost 5 bases and J lost 8, with 11 bases in between.

The chain recombines TRBV24-1 with TRBJ2-7; 8 nucleotides agree with TRBD1. The J segment lost 5 bases and the V segment lost 0 bases, leaving 14 bases of the junction unmatched. Germline CDR1 reads KGHDR; CDR2 reads SFDVKD. The CDR3 is 18 residues long. The CDR3 region is CATSDLDVGQGLRNEQYF. The CDR3 DNA sequence: TGTGCCACCAGTGATTTGGACGTTGGACAGGGTCTGAGGAACGAGCAGTACTTC.

The rearrangement uses TRBV24-1 and TRBJ2-7; TRBD2 aligns across 10 bases. The V gene's germline CDR1 is KGHDR and CDR2 SFDVKD. V was clipped by 2 bases and J by 2 bases; unmatched bases: 5. The CDR3 contains 16 residues. The CDR3 spells CATSDSIAGGTYEQYF. DNA for the CDR3: TGTGCCACCAGTGATTCTATAGCGGGGGGAACCTACGAGCAGTACTTC.

The chain couples TRBV29-1 to TRBJ2-5, with TRBD1 identical over 8 bases. The CDR3 totals 14 residues. Germline V gene data show CDR1 as SQVTM and CDR2 as ANQGSEA. V lost 3 bases and J lost 5; bases outside the gene matches: 8. The CDR3 region is CSVDVRGLGETQYF. CDR3 sequence (DNA): TGCAGCGTTGATGTCAGGGGGCTCGGGGAGACCCAGTACTTC.

This chain links TRBV28 with TRBJ2-2, with TRBD1 matching over 7 bases. After removal of 5 bases from V and 4 bases from J, the junction contained 13 bases not matched to a gene. Germline V gene lookup returns CDR1 MDHEN and CDR2 SYDVKM. This CDR3 contains 17 residues. The CDR3: CASSPFTGTAITGELFF. CDR3 in DNA: TGTGCCAGCAGTCCATTTACCGGGACAGCTATCACCGGGGAGCTGTTTTTT.

On this clonotype: Relative to the germline gene, one junction end is altered; a read error may explain this. The gene calls are TRBV20-1 and TRBJ2-3; a weak D match, TRBD1 (6 bases). CDR1 is DFQATT, CDR2 SNEGSKA, per germline (reference sequence). This CDR3 is built from 15 residues. For the CDR3, the DNA is TGCTGTGCTAGAGGTTCCTCAGGGGCGGGAGATACGCAGTATTTT. Its protein is CCARGSSGAGDTQYF.

Only a few counts were recorded for this clonotype. V is TRBV30 and J is TRBJ2-1; 8 bases are a match to TRBD2. CDR3 length equals 18 residues. The ends lost 2 bases at V and 1 base at J; junction bases unmatched: 13. Germline-derived CDR1 and CDR2 are GTSNPN and SVGIG (reference sequence). CDR3 nucleotides: TGTGCCTGGAGTCTCACTCCCCCCGGGACTAGTTCCTACAATGAGCAGTTCTTC. Translation: CAWSLTPPGTSSYNEQFF.

The DNA of the CDR3 is TGTGCCAGCAGCCGTGGATCTACTGAAGCTTTCTTT. It encodes CASSRGSTEAFF. V is TRBV7-9 and J is TRBJ1-1, with unresolved D. Trimming removed 5 bases from V and 5 bases from J, with 9 bases in between. Germline CDR1 and CDR2: SEHNR and FQNEAQ (reference sequence). The CDR3 sequence is 12 residues long.

J is TRBJ2-7 and V is TRBV14, with D perhaps TRBD1 (5 bases). With 2 bases removed from V and 8 bases from J, the gap between germline ends came to 10 bases. CDR1 and CDR2 from the germline V gene are SGHDN and FVKESK. The CDR3 runs to 12 residues. Here the CDR3 DNA reads TGTGCCAGCAGCCAACAGGGAATCCAGCAGTACTTC. This gives the protein CASSQQGIQQYF.

The chain has TRBV12-3 or TRBV12-4 and TRBJ2-2; D remains unclear. The CDR3 consists of 14 residues. The V and J ends lost 3 bases and 6 bases respectively, with 11 bases between them. CDR3 residues: CASSFALGPGELFF. The CDR3 bases are TGTGCCAGCAGTTTCGCCTTAGGGCCCGGGGAGCTGTTTTTT.

This clonotype was recorded many times. The chain uses TRBV20-1 and TRBJ2-5, with a weak D call TRBD1 (6 bases). CDR3 length: 14 residues. V was clipped by 0 bases and J by 6 bases, with 14 bases between them. Germline assignment: CDR1 DFQATT and CDR2 SNEGSKA (reference sequence). CDR3 region: CSARDIQGVKTQYF. For the CDR3, the DNA is TGCAGTGCTAGAGATATACAGGGAGTGAAGACCCAGTACTTC.

The chain has TRBV19 and TRBJ2-1; 9 positions match TRBD1. The ends lost 7 bases at V and 0 bases at J; junction bases unmatched: 4. Germline-derived CDR1 and CDR2 are LNHDA and SQIVND (reference sequence). This CDR3 spans 15 amino acids. This chain's CDR3 is CASIGDRASYNEQFF. CDR3 nucleotides: TGTGCCAGTATCGGGGACAGGGCCTCCTACAATGAGCAGTTCTTC.

This clonotype was recorded at least ten times. The chain joins TRBV6-2 or TRBV6-3 to TRBJ2-1; weak D call: TRBD1 (5 bases). The V gene's germline CDR1 is MNHEY and CDR2 SVGEGT. The CDR3 length is 13 residues. The V end was cut by 5 bases, the J end by 5 bases, with 10 bases between. The CDR3 coding sequence is TGTGCCAGCAGTGCGGACACAAACAATGAGCAGTTCTTC. The encoded protein is CASSADTNNEQFF.

This clonotype was counted at least ten times. The rearrangement links TRBV7-9 to TRBJ2-7; a possible D gene is TRBD1 (6 bases). The CDR3 has 12 residues. CDR1 and CDR2 from the germline V gene are SEHNR and FQNEAQ (reference sequence). V was cut by 1 base and J by 6 bases, with 7 bases left in between. CDR3 residues: CASSLGGGEQYF. CDR3 DNA sequence: TGTGCCAGCAGCTTAGGAGGGGGCGAGCAGTACTTC. Full variable domain (remainder filled in from reference TRBV7-9 and TRBJ2-7): DTGVSQNPRHKITKRGQNVTFRCDPISEHNRLYWYRQTLGQGPEFLTYFQNEAQLEKSRLLSDRFSAERPKGSFSTLEIQRTEQGDSAMYLCASSLGGGEQYFGPGTRLTVT.

This clonotype has just a few counts. The gene calls are TRBV20-1 and TRBJ2-6, with D possibly called TRBD1 or TRBD2 (5 bases each). Germline V gene sequence: CDR1 DFQATT, CDR2 SNEGSKA (reference sequence). Trimming cost V 0 bases and J 3 bases, with 15 bases left between them. The CDR3 has 17 amino acids. CDR3 sequence reads: CSARDAELGVGANVLTF. The CDR3 coding sequence is TGCAGTGCTAGAGATGCGGAGTTGGGGGTTGGGGCCAACGTCCTGACTTTC.

This chain uses TRBV18 with TRBJ1-2; 9 bases agree with TRBD1. CDR1 is KGHSH and CDR2 is LQKENI in the germline V gene. V gave up 6 bases and J gave up 6 bases; unmatched junction bases: 8. CDR3 length equals 14 residues. CDR3: CASSNQGQGDGYTF. The CDR3 DNA reads as TGTGCCAGCTCCAACCAGGGACAGGGCGATGGCTACACCTTC. Drawing the rest from reference TRBV18 and TRBJ1-2, the complete variable domain is NAGVMQNPRHLVRRRGQEARLRCSPMKGHSHVYWYRQLPEEGLKFMVYLQKENIIDESGMPKERFSAEFPKEGPSILRIQQVVRGDSAAYFCASSNQGQGDGYTFGSGTRLTVV.

The V gene is TRBV20-1, the J gene TRBJ2-5; D is perhaps TRBD1 (6 bases). Germline V gene lookup returns CDR1 DFQATT and CDR2 SNEGSKA (reference sequence). V was trimmed by 0 bases and J by 9 bases, leaving 17 bases between them. There are 14 residues in the CDR3. The CDR3 coding sequence is TGCAGTGCTAGAGATGGTGGACAGAACGTGGCCCAGTACTTC. This translates into CSARDGGQNVAQYF.